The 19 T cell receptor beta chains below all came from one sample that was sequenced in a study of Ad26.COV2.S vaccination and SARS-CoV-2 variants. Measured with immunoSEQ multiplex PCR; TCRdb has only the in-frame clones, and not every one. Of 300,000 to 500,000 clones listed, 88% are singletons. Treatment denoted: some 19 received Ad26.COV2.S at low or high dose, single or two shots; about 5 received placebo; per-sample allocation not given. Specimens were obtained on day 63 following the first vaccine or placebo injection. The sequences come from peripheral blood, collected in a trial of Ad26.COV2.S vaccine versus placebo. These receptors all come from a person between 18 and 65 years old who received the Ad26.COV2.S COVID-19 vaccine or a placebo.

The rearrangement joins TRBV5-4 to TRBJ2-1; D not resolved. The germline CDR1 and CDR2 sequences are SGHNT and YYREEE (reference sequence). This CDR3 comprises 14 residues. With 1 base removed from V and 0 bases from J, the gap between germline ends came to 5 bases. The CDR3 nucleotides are TGTGCCAGCAGCTTGCAGAGCTCCTACAATGAGCAGTTCTTC. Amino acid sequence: CASSLQSSYNEQFF.

This chain's CDR3 is CASSYLTPAEAFF. In DNA, the CDR3 is TGTGCCAGCAGTTACCTAACCCCGGCTGAAGCTTTCTTT. V and J are TRBV6-2 or TRBV6-3 and TRBJ1-1; no reliable D call. Germline CDR1 and CDR2: MNHEY and SVGEGT. CDR3 length: 13 amino acids. V lost 2 bases to trimming and J lost 6 bases, with 10 bases between them.

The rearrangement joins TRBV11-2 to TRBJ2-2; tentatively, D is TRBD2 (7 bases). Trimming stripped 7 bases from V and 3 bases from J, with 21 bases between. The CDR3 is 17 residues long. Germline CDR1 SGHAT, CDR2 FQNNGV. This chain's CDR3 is CASTSGRQGPHTGELFF. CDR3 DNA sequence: TGTGCCAGCACCTCCGGGAGGCAGGGGCCACACACCGGGGAGCTGTTTTTT.

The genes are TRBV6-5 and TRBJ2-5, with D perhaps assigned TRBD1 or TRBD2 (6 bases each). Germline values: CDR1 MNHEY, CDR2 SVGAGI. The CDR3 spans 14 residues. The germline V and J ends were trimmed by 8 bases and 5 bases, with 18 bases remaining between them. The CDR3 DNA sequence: TGTGCCAGCCAATCTCTGACAGGAGGGGAGACCCAGTACTTC. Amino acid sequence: CASQSLTGGETQYF.

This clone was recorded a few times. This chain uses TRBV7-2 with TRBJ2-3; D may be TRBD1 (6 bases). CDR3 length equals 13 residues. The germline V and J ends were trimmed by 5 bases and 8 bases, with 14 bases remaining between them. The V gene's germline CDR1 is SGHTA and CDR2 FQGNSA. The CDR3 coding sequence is TGTGCCAGCAGCAGGAGACAGGACTTTACGCAGTATTTT. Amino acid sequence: CASSRRQDFTQYF. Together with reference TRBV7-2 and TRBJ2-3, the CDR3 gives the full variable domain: GAGVSQSPSNKVTEKGKDVELRCDPISGHTALYWYRQSLGQGLEFLIYFQGNSAPDKSGLPSDRFSAERTGGSVSTLTIQRTQQEDSAVYLCASSRRQDFTQYFGPGTRLTVL.

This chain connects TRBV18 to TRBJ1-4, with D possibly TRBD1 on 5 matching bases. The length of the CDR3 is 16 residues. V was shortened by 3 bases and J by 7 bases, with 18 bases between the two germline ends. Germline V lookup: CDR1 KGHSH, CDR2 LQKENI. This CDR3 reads CASSPPPRGGGEKLFF. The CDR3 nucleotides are TGTGCCAGCTCACCGCCTCCCCGGGGGGGAGGTGAAAAACTGTTTTTT.

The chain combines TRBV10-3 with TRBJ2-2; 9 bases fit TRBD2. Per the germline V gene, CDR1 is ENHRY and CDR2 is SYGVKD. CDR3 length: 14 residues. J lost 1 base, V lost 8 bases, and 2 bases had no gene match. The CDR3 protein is CAIGSGGNTGELFF. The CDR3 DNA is TGTGCCATCGGTAGCGGGGGGAACACCGGGGAGCTGTTTTTT.

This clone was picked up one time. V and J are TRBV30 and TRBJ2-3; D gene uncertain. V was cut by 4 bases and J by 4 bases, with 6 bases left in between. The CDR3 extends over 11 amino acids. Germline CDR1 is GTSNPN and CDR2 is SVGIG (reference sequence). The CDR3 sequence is CAWTAADTQYF. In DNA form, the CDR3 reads TGTGCCTGGACAGCAGCAGATACGCAGTATTTT.

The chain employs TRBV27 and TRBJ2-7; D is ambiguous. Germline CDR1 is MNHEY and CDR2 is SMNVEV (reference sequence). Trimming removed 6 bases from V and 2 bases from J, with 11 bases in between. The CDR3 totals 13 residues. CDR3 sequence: CASSIAGAYEQYF. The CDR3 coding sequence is TGTGCCAGCAGCATCGCTGGAGCCTACGAGCAGTACTTC.

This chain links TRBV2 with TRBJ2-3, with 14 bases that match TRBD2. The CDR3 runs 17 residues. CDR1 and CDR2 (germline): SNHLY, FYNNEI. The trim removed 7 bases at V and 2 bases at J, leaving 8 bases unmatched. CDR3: CASTSGTSGGLTDTQYF. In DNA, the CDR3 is TGTGCCAGCACTTCGGGGACTAGCGGGGGACTCACAGATACGCAGTATTTT.

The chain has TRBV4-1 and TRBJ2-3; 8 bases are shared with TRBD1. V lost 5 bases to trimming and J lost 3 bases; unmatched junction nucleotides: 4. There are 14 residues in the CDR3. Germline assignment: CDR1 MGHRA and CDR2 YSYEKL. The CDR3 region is CASSSGQGTDTQYF. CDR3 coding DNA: TGCGCCAGCAGCAGCGGACAGGGAACAGATACGCAGTATTTT.

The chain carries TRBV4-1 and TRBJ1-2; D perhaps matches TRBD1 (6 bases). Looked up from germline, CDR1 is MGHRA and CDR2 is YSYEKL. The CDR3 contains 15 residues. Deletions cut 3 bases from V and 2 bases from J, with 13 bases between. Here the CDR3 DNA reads TGCGCCAGCAGCCAGGGGGGCAGGGCGAACTATGGCTACACCTTC. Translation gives CASSQGGRANYGYTF.

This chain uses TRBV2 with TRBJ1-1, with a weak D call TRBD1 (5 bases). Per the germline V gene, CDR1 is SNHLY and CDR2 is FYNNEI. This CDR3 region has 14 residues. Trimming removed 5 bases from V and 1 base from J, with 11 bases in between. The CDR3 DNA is TGTGCCAGCAGTAGAGACGGGGCGAACACTGAAGCTTTCTTT. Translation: CASSRDGANTEAFF.

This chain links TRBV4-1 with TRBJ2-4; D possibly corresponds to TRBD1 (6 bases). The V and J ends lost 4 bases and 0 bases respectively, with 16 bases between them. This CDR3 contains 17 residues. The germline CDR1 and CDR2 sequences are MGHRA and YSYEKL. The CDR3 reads CASSPLDRRLAKNIQYF. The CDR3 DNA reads TGCGCCAGCAGCCCTTTGGACAGAAGACTAGCCAAAAACATTCAGTACTTC.

The CDR3 DNA reads as TGTGCCATTTTAGCGGGGGGAAACACAGATACGCAGTATTTT. Translated: CAILAGGNTDTQYF. The V call is TRBV10-3, the J call TRBJ2-3, with 10 bases identical to TRBD2. The CDR3 is made up of 14 amino acids. V lost 9 bases, J lost 2 bases, and 5 bases stayed unmatched. CDR1 and CDR2 (germline): ENHRY, SYGVKD.

In DNA form, the CDR3 reads TGTGCCAGCAGCTTTAGCGGGGGGGCCTTCTCAGATACGCAGTATTTT. It codes for CASSFSGGAFSDTQYF. The chain combines TRBV5-4 with TRBJ2-3, with 11 bases fitting TRBD2. CDR1 and CDR2 (germline): SGHNT, YYREEE (reference sequence). This CDR3 is 16 amino acids long. V lost 2 bases and J lost 4; bases outside the gene matches: 6.

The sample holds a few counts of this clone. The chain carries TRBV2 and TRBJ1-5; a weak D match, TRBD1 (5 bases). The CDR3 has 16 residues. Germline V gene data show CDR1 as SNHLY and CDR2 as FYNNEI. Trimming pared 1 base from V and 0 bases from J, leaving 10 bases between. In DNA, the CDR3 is TGTGCCAGCAGTGAAGGCCAGGGCTATAGCAATCAGCCCCAGCATTTT. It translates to CASSEGQGYSNQPQHF.

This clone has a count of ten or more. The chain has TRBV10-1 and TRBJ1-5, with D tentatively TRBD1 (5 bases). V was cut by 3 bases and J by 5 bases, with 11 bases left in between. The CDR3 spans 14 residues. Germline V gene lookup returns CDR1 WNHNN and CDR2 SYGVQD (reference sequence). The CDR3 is CASSEGDPHQPQHF. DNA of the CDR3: TGCGCCAGCAGTGAAGGGGATCCCCATCAGCCCCAGCATTTT.

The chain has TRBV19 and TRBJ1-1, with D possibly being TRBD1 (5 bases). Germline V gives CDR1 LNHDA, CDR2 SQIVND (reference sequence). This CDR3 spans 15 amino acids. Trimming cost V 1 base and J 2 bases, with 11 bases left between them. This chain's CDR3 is CASSIGRGGNTEAFF. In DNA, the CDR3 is TGTGCCAGTAGTATAGGACGGGGGGGAAACACTGAAGCTTTCTTT.